This TCR beta chain stems from a study of cytomegalovirus exposure and HLA in healthy donors (dated by TCRdb to 2016 to 2017). Turning to the overall study: In an earlier analysis of approximately 500 of the donors, 250 to 300 Gb of sequence data and roughly 100 million unique TCR beta sequences from 150 million to 200 million T cells were reported. An early release that covered about 600 HLA-typed donors contained about 300 gigabases of sequencing data and tens of millions of unique TCR sequences. Among the roughly 370 genotyped donors, approximately 76% belonged to the genetic ancestry cluster associated with self-reported Caucasian donors. The study aimed to test whether cataloging public T cell receptors could reveal signatures of past pathogen exposure. The T cell repertoires of some 670 subjects were profiled by immunosequencing and related to cytomegalovirus serostatus. Along with the 666-subject first cohort, a separate validation cohort of over 90 different subjects was used. To predict cytomegalovirus infection status, the study combined high-throughput TCR immunosequencing, statistical association of individual TCRs with disease status, and machine learning. A later analysis re-examined previously published TCR beta repertoires from more than 550 donors and added high-resolution HLA genotyping to investigate patterns of TCR occurrence. Rather than drawing on any new phenotypic data, the later analysis identified candidate immune exposures from TCR beta sequences and the way those sequences occurred across donors. To decide whether each TCR beta V gene segment behaved as functional or pseudogenic, an earlier analysis of approximately 600 of the donors relied on high-throughput TCR beta sequencing. Alongside the repertoire data, information on donor age, sex, ethnicity and CMV serostatus was compiled. A later genetic analysis took genome-wide SNP genotypes for about 55% of the roughly 670 donors and used that subset as a discovery cohort. Every repertoire in the discovery cohort had been generated on one and the same sequencing platform. HLA typing included class I and class II loci at four-digit resolution. Typing coverage varied by locus: about 620-640 donors for A, B, C, DRB1 and DQB1; some 520 for DQA1; 606 for DPA1; under 490 for DPB1. Roughly 5 DR-DQ haplotypes were treated as single units for association and clustering because of strong linkage in the cohort. Among under 450 genotyped donors of the cohort, an average of approximately 240,000 unique TCR beta nucleotide sequences were sequenced per donor, roughly 20% of them non-productive.

Library preparation was by the immunoSEQ multiplex PCR assay. For the multiplex PCR, a mixture combining 60 forward primers for TCR Vbeta segments and 13 reverse primers for TCR Jbeta segments was used. A multiplex PCR assay on genomic DNA amplified the CDR3 region of rearranged TCR beta genes. The amplified TCR beta libraries were sequenced on the Illumina HiSeq System as 87-base-pair reads. In the authors' own workflow: In a later analysis, around 80 million unique TCR beta chains were counted across the 500 to 700 repertoires, and approximately 9.9 million of these chains were shared by at least two donors. Raw reads were error-corrected and collapsed into unique sequences by a nearest-neighbor algorithm in which closely related sequences were merged to remove PCR and sequencing errors. Alignment of CDR3 sequences to IMGT reference sequences was used to assign V, D and J gene segments. Each retained sequence needed at least a six-nucleotide match to both a V gene segment and a J gene segment. A rearrangement was called productive if the CDR3 had no stop codons and remained in frame with V and J, and every other rearrangement was called non-productive. CDR3 was defined according to IMGT convention as the region running from the second conserved V-encoded cysteine to the conserved J-encoded phenylalanine. In an earlier analysis of more than 550 of the donors, sequences lacking an unambiguous match to a single V gene segment were excluded. An earlier analysis of several hundred of the donors called V segments functional above 56.7% productive rearrangements and segregating when the between-donor standard deviation exceeded 5%. A statistical classification framework was developed to diagnose cytomegalovirus status using the catalog of TCR beta chain sequences. In a later analysis, TCR nucleotide sequences were compared against IMGT/GENE-DB human TR gene sequences so that V and J genes could be assigned. In a later analysis, CDR3 sequences and most-parsimonious VDJ recombination scenarios were assigned using the TCRdist pipeline. In a later analysis, every TCR beta chain was defined by the combination of its CDR3 amino acid sequence and its V-gene family, and reads without a unique V-gene family were dropped. To address suspected cross-contamination and a sequencing artifact, a later analysis removed approximately 600 highly shared, low-generation-probability nucleotide sequences. A later analysis calculated a clonal expansion index for each public chain from normalized within-repertoire ranks of inferred template counts. A later analysis computed generation probabilities with a VDJ recombination model fitted to out-of-frame rearrangements, and checked the results against IGoR. In a later analysis, TCR-TCR, TCR-HLA and TCR-CMV co-occurrence was scored with hypergeometric tests, and a repertoire-size bias correction was applied to TCR pairs. To estimate false discovery rates, a later analysis permuted the HLA or CMV assignments 20 times. In a later analysis, co-occurring TCRs were grouped using DBSCAN, and TCRdist sequence similarity was added for clustering within HLA-allele-positive subsets. Co-occurrence clustering excluded repertoires with fewer than 30,000 or more than 120,000 public chains, plus five with anomalous nucleotide sharing. TCRdb stores this immuneACCESS table with in-frame sequences only. Part of the clones is absent; in the studies checked, under half of the shortfall reflects unresolved V genes, and no reason is known for the rest. V and J calls and clone size come straight from that table; D and trimming were deduced from the DNA. The sample's records list about 160,000 clones. In total, the top ten clones hold 1.3% of the sample.

The cohort consisted of 666 healthy bone marrow donors. At the time of sampling, all cohort members were nominally healthy, though unrecorded immune exposures were likely present. The donor was CMV seronegative and belonged to the group of 350 or so seronegative cohort members. A peripheral blood sample was provided by each donor, and peripheral blood mononuclear cells were used for TCR beta sequencing. Genomic DNA extraction from the blood cell samples was performed with the Qiagen DNeasy Blood Extraction Kit. The research as a whole found: In a later genetic analysis, a missense DCLRE1C variant was associated with V-gene and J-gene trimming of TCR beta chains, and the association was replicated in an independent cohort. A group of highly shared sequence variants was considered likely to be a technical artifact of the sequencing pipeline. Compared with equally common non-associated chains, HLA-associated TCR beta chains in a later analysis were more clonally expanded and had lower generation probabilities. Strong co-occurrence of HLA alleles, especially DR and DQ, made assigning TCR associations to individual alleles difficult. Immune exposure information for the cohort was limited to CMV serostatus. Some IMGT-functional V segments, including TRBV6-2 and TRBV6-3, could not be distinguished by the 87-base-pair reads and were therefore excluded. Cytomegalovirus status was reported to be diagnosed by the classifier with high specificity and sensitivity in both the original and validation cohorts. The study gave a list of roughly 150 TCR beta chains associated with cytomegalovirus. Presence/absence analyses assumed roughly uniform sequencing depth across donors, an assumption that may not hold. HLA typing was unavailable for some donors at each locus, so association tests used only the typed subset. Correlated functional status among segregating V segments might be attributable to linkage disequilibrium, but an unknown experimental factor could not be ruled out. Most TCR sequences were seen in very few donors, while some public TCRs were found in many individuals. Compared with the approximately 710-donor mean, donors in an Asian-associated ancestry cluster had fewer N-insertions in productive TCRs, according to a later genetic analysis. This cohort had only TCR beta chains sequenced, and the lack of alpha or paired-chain data limited which features could be detected. An earlier analysis of approximately 570 of the donors showed that most TCR beta V segments appeared in productive rearrangements either about 90% or about 30% of the time, which broadly matched IMGT annotations. It was suggested by the authors that the approach could potentially be generalized to other disease states and immunological phenotypes. Several of the top co-occurrence clusters appeared to be linked to parvovirus B19, influenza, CMV and Epstein-Barr virus, according to a later analysis. In a later analysis, TCR association rates were found to vary across HLA loci, with the most associated TCRs seen for DRB1 alleles and the fewest for HLA-C alleles. In a later analysis, about 16,000 TCR beta sequences were associated with specific HLA alleles at a false discovery rate of 0.05. A further reported finding was that TCR beta sequences accurately predicted the HLA-A and HLA-B alleles for most subjects in the first cohort. In a later analysis, most CMV-associated TCR beta chains were found to appear HLA-restricted, with HLA associations seemingly driven largely by CMV exposure. Three of the identified cytomegalovirus-associated TCR beta chains were confirmed in vitro to be specific for cytomegalovirus antigens. Because counts were too low, 15 to 20 rarely observed V segments, including chromosome 9 orphons, were left out of the earlier analysis of some 640 of the donors.

In regard to this clone: This clone's antigen is unknown.

According to the germline V gene (reference sequence), CDR1 reads SEHNR and CDR2 reads FQNEAQ. Trimming costs V 4 bases and J 3 bases, and their ends lie 23 bases apart. Reading from cysteine to phenylalanine, the CDR3 counts 18 amino acids. The read is trimmed to its CDR3 DNA, 54 bases read in frame from base 1. Input material: PBMCs. The origin of this receptor is a woman between 55 and 75 years old in good health and CMV-seronegative. The chain employs TRBV7-9 and TRBJ2-3; matching of 6 bases hints at TRBD1 as the D gene. The nucleotide sequence reads as follows: TGTGCCAGCAGCTCCGACTTACCGGGACAAAGTCAAACAGATACGCAGTATTTT. It encodes CASSSDLPGQSQTDTQYF.